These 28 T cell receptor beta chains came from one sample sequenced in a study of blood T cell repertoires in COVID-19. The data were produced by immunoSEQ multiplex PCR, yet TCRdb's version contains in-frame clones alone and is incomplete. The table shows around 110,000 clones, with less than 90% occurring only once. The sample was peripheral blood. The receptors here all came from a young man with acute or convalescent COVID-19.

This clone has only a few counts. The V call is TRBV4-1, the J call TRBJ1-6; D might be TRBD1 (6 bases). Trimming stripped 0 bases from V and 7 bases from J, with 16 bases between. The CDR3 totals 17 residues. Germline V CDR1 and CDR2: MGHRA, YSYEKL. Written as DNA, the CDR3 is TGCGCCAGCAGCCAAGAAGGACCACACACAGGGAATTCACCCCTCCACTTT. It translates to CASSQEGPHTGNSPLHF.

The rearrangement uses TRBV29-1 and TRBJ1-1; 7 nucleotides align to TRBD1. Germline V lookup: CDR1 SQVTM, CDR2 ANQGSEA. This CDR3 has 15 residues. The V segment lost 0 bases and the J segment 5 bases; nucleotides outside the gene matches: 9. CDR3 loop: CSVEDQSRGLTEAFF. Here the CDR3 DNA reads TGCAGCGTTGAAGATCAATCTAGGGGGCTAACTGAAGCTTTCTTT.

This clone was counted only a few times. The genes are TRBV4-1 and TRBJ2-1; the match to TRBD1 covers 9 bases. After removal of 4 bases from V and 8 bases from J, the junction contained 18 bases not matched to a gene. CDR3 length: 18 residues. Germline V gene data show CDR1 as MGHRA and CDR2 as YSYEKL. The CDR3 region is CASSLVLGTGNGRDEQFF. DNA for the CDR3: TGCGCCAGCAGCCTCGTACTCGGGACAGGGAACGGTCGGGATGAGCAGTTCTTC.

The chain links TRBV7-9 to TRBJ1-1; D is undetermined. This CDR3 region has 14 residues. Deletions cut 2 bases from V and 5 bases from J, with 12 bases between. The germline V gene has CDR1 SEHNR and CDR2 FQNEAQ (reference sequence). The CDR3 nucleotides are TGTGCCAGCAGCTTAACTTATTTGACAACTGAAGCTTTCTTT. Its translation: CASSLTYLTTEAFF.

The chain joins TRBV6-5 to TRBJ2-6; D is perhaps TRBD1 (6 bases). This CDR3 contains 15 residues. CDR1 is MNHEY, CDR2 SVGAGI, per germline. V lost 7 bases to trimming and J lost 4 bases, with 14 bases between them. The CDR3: CASTPVGAGANVLTF. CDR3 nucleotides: TGTGCCAGCACCCCGGTGGGGGCCGGGGCCAACGTCCTGACTTTC.

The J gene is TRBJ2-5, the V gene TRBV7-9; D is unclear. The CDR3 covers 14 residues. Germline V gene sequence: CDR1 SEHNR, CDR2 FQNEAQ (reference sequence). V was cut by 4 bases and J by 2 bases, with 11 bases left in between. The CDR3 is CASSYVVEQETQYF. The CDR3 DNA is TGTGCCAGCAGCTATGTGGTGGAGCAAGAGACCCAGTACTTC. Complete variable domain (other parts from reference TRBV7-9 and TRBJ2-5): DTGVSQNPRHKITKRGQNVTFRCDPISEHNRLYWYRQTLGQGPEFLTYFQNEAQLEKSRLLSDRFSAERPKGSFSTLEIQRTEQGDSAMYLCASSYVVEQETQYFGPGTRLLVL.

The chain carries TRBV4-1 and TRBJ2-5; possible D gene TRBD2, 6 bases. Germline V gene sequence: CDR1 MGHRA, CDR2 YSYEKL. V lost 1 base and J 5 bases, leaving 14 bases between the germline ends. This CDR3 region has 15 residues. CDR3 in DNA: TGCGCCAGCAGCCAAGCCCCCGGGAGCCACGAGACCCAGTACTTC. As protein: CASSQAPGSHETQYF.

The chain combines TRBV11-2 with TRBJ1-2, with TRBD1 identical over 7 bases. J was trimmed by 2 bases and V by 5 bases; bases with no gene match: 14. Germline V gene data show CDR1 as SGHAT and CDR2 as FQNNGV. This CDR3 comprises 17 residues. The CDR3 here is CASSRLLQGRGNYGYTF. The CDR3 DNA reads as TGTGCCAGCAGCAGATTGTTACAGGGGCGAGGAAACTATGGCTACACCTTC.

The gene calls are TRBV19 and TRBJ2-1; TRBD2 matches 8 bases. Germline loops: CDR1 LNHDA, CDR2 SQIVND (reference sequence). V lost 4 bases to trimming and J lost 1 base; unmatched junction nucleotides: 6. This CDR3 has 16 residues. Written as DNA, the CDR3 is TGTGCCAGTAGTAGAGCGGGGGTTAGATCCTACAATGAGCAGTTCTTC. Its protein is CASSRAGVRSYNEQFF.

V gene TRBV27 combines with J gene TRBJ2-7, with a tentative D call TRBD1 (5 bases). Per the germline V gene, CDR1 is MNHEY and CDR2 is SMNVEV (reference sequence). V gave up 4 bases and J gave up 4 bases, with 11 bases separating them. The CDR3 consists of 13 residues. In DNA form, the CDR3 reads TGTGCCAGCAGTTCGTTCGACAGATACGAGCAGTACGTC. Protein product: CASSSFDRYEQYV.

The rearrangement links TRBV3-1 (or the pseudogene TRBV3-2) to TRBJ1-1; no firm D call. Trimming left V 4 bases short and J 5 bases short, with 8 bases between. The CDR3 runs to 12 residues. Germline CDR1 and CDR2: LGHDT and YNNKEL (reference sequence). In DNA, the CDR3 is TGTGCCAGCAGCCGACCGACTACTGAAGCTTTCTTT. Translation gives CASSRPTTEAFF.

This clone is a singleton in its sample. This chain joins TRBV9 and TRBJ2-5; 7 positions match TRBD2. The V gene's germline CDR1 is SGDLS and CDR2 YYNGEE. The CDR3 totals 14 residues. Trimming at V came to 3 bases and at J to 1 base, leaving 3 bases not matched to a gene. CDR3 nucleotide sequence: TGTGCCAGCAGCGCGGGGGGTTTCCAAGAGACCCAGTACTTC. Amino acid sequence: CASSAGGFQETQYF.

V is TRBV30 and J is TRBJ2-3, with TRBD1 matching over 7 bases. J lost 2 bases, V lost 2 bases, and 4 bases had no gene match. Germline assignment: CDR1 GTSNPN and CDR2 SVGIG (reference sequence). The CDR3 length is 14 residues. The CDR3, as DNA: TGTGCCTGGAGTAGGGGGCAGTCCACAGATACGCAGTATTTT. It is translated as CAWSRGQSTDTQYF.

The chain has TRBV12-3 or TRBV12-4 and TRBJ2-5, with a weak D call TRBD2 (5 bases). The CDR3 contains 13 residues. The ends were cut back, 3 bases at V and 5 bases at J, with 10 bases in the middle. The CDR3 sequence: CASSFGLWETQYF. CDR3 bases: TGTGCCAGCAGTTTTGGACTTTGGGAGACCCAGTACTTC.

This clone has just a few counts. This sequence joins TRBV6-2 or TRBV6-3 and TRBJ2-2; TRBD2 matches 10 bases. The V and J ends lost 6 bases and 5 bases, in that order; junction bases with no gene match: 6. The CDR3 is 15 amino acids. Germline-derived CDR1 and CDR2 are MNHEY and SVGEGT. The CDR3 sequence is CASSQAGGETGELFF. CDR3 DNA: TGTGCCAGCAGCCAAGCGGGAGGGGAAACCGGGGAGCTGTTTTTT.

CDR3 sequence (DNA): TGTGCCAGCCGGGACAGTTTAAACTATGGCTACACCTTC. The encoded protein is CASRDSLNYGYTF. J is TRBJ1-2 and V is TRBV5-4; TRBD1 matches 7 bases. Germline V gene lookup returns CDR1 SGHNT and CDR2 YYREEE (reference sequence). Unmatched junction bases numbered 5, after V lost 7 bases and J lost 2 bases. The CDR3 runs to 13 residues.

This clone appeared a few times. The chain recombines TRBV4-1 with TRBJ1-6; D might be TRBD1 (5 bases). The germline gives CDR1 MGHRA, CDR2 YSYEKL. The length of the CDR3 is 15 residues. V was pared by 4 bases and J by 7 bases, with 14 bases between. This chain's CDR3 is CASSRLDRENSPLHF. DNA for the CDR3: TGCGCCAGCAGCCGTTTAGACAGAGAGAATTCACCCCTCCACTTT.

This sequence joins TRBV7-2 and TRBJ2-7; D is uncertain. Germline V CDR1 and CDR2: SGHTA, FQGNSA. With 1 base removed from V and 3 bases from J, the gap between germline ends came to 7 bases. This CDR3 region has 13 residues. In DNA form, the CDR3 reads TGTGCCAGCAGCTTAGGTCCAAACTACGAGCAGTACTTC. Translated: CASSLGPNYEQYF. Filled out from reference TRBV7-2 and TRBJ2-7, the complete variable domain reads GAGVSQSPSNKVTEKGKDVELRCDPISGHTALYWYRQSLGQGLEFLIYFQGNSAPDKSGLPSDRFSAERTGGSVSTLTIQRTQQEDSAVYLCASSLGPNYEQYFGPGTRLTVT.

CDR3: CASRRSGRAFDEQFF. The CDR3 DNA reads as TGTGCCAGCAGACGTAGCGGGAGGGCCTTCGATGAGCAGTTCTTC. J is TRBJ2-1 and V is TRBV5-4, with 11 positions matching TRBD2. Germline CDR1 reads SGHNT; CDR2 reads YYREEE (reference sequence). The CDR3 is 15 amino acids. V lost 5 bases to trimming and J lost 8 bases; unmatched junction nucleotides: 9.

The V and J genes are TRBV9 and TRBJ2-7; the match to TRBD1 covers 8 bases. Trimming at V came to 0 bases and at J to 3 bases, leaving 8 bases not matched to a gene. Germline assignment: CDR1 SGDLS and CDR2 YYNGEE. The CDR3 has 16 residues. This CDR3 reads CASSVGVGQGRYEQYF. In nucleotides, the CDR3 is TGTGCCAGCAGCGTAGGAGTAGGACAGGGACGCTACGAGCAGTACTTC.

The CDR3 bases are TGTGCCAGCAGCTTACGTCCACAGGGGTACGAGCAGTACTTC. This codes for CASSLRPQGYEQYF. The chain carries TRBV7-8 and TRBJ2-7; the match to TRBD1 covers 7 bases. J gave up 4 bases and V 2 bases, and 5 bases lay outside the gene matches. This CDR3 contains 14 residues. Looked up from germline, CDR1 is SGHVS and CDR2 is FQNEAQ.

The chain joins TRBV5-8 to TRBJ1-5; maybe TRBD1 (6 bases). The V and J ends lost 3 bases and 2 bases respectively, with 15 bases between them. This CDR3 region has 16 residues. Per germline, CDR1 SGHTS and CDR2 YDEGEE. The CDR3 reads CASSYQGFGGNQPQHF. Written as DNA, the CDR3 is TGTGCCAGCAGCTATCAGGGGTTCGGGGGCAATCAGCCCCAGCATTTT.

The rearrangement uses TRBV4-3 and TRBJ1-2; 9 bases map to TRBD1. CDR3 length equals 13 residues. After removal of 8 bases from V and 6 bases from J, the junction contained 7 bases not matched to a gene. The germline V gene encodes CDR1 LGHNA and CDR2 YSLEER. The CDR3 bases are TGCGCCAGCGGGGACAGGGTATGGAATGGCTACACCTTC. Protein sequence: CASGDRVWNGYTF.

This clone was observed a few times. CDR3 sequence reads: CASSLYTGKLGGAGYGYTF. The CDR3 coding sequence is TGTGCCAGCAGCTTATACACCGGAAAACTAGGGGGCGCGGGGTATGGCTACACCTTC. J is TRBJ1-2 and V is TRBV7-6; the match to TRBD1 covers 7 bases. CDR3 length equals 19 residues. Per the germline V gene, CDR1 is SGHVS and CDR2 is FNYEAQ. The junction had 20 bases not matched to a gene; V was cut back by 2 bases and J by 5 bases. Together with reference TRBV7-6 and TRBJ1-2, the CDR3 gives the full variable domain: GAGVSQSPRYKVTKRGQDVALRCDPISGHVSLYWYRQALGQGPEFLTYFNYEAQQDKSGLPNDRFSAERPEGSISTLTIQRTEQRDSAMYRCASSLYTGKLGGAGYGYTFGSGTRLTVV.

The CDR3 DNA sequence: TGTGCCAGCACCACAGGACAGACCGGGAGGGGCTACACCTTC. It specifies CASTTGQTGRGYTF. J is TRBJ1-2 and V is TRBV6-5; D may be TRBD1 (6 bases). V lost 7 bases and J 8 bases, leaving 20 bases between the germline ends. CDR3 length: 14 residues. In germline, CDR1 is MNHEY, CDR2 SVGAGI.

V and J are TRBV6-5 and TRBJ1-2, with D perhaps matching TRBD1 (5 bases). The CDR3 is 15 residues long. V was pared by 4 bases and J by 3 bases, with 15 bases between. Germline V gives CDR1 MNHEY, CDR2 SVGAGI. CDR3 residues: CASSSGQRGDYGYTF. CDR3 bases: TGTGCCAGCAGTTCCGGCCAAAGGGGCGACTATGGCTACACCTTC.

As DNA, the CDR3 is TGCGCCAGCAGCTTGGGAGGAAGCGGGGCGTACAATGAGCAGTTCTTC. Translating it yields CASSLGGSGAYNEQFF. The V call is TRBV5-1, the J call TRBJ2-1; 7 nucleotides agree with TRBD2. The germline V gene has CDR1 SGHRS and CDR2 YFSETQ. J was trimmed by 4 bases and V by 0 bases; bases with no gene match: 7. The CDR3 contains 16 residues.

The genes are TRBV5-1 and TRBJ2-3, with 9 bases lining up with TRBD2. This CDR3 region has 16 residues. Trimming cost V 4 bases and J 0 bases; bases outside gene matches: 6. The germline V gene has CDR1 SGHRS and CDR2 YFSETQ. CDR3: CASSPPTSGSTDTQYF. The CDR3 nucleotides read TGCGCCAGCAGCCCGCCCACTAGCGGGAGCACAGATACGCAGTATTTT.